This T cell receptor beta chain was sequenced for a study of blood T cell repertoires in COVID-19. J was trimmed by 3 bases and V by 0 bases; bases with no gene match: 3. The CDR3 runs to 15 residues. Germline CDR1 and CDR2: MNHEY and SVGAGI. The data were produced by immunoSEQ multiplex PCR, yet TCRdb's version contains in-frame clones alone and is incomplete. The data hold 250,000 to 350,000 clones, with nearly 90% observed a single time. Participants' reported clinical history set cohort assignment. Only a few counts were recorded for this clone. Other nucleotide sequences in the sample specify the same CDR3.

The sample taken for sequencing was PBMCs or T cells enriched from blood (not recorded which). This clonotype was obtained from a woman aged 18 to 35 with acute COVID-19. J is TRBJ2-7 and V is TRBV6-5, with TRBD2 matching over 9 bases. CDR3 protein: CASSYSSSGSYEQYF. The CDR3 coding sequence is TGTGCCAGCAGTTACTCAAGTAGCGGGAGCTACGAGCAGTACTTC.